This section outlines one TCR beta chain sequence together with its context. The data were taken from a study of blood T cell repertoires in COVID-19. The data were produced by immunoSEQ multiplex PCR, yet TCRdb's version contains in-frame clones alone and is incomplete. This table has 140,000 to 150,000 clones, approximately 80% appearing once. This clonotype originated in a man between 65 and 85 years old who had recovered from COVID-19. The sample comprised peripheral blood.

The CDR3 reads CASSVDGGREETQYF. The CDR3 DNA reads TGTGCCAGCAGCGTAGACGGCGGGAGGGAAGAGACCCAGTACTTC. The chain joins TRBV9 to TRBJ2-5, with 9 bases aligning to TRBD2. With 0 bases clipped from V and 3 bases from J, the junction kept 3 bases outside the gene matches. Germline-derived CDR1 and CDR2 are SGDLS and YYNGEE. The CDR3 has 15 amino acids.